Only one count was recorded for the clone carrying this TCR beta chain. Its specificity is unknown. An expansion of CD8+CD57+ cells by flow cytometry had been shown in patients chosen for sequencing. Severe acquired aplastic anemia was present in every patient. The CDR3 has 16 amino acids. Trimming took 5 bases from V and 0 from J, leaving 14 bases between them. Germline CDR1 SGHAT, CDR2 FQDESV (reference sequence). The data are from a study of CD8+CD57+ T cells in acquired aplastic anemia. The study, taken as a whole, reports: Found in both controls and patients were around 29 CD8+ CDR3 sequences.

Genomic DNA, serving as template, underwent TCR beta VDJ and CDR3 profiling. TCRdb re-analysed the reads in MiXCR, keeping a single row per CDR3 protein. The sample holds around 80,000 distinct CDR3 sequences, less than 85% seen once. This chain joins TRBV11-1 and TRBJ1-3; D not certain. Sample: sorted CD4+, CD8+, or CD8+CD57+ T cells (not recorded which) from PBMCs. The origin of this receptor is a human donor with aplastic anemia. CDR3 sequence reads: CASSARSVISGNTIYF. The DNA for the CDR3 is TGTGCCAGCAGCGCGAGGAGTGTCATCTCTGGAAACACCATATATTTT.